This TCR beta chain was captured by sequencing in a study of early T cells in non-severe SARS-CoV-2 infection. At the level of the study: Sequencing targeted bulk RNA from unsorted whole blood, leaving chains unpaired. Findings and caveats of the study: VDJdb matching skewed toward anti-spike CD8 responses, missing private and CD4 specificities.

This clonotype was detected many times. Its antigen is not known. The library protocol tagged individual cDNA molecules with unique molecular identifiers. TCRdb reprocessed the 5' RACE reads via MiXCR and lists one record per CDR3 protein. The sample has fewer than 60,000 distinct CDR3 sequences, 12% seen once. The clonotype comes from an adult who was a healthcare worker with PCR-confirmed SARS-CoV-2 infection or an uninfected control (not recorded which). The material sequenced was whole blood.

CDR3 loop: CASSDPLSSEAFF. CDR3 DNA sequence: TGTGCCAGCAGCGATCCTTTATCCTCTGAAGCTTTCTTT. The rearrangement uses TRBV7-2 and TRBJ1-1, with unresolved D. Trimming took 5 bases from V and 6 from J, leaving 13 bases between them. The CDR3 has 13 amino acids. Germline CDR1 SGHTA, CDR2 FQGNSA.